This TCR beta chain emerged from a study of control samples from healthy donors and cancer patients. Repertoires were generated with immunoSEQ multiplex PCR, while TCRdb's copy carries only in-frame clones and drops some. The sample holds tens of thousands of clones; 80% to 90% are singletons and the top ten take 1.9%. With V trimmed by 2 bases and J by 12 bases, 9 bases remained unmatched. The CDR3 runs 15 residues. Germline V gene data show CDR1 as MDHEN and CDR2 as SYDVKM. The clonotype comes from a woman aged 60-75 years with head and neck cancer. Sequencing was done on a sample of PBMCs. The J gene is TRBJ1-4, the V gene TRBV28; TRBD1 agrees at 10 bases. The CDR3 DNA is TGTGCCAGCAGTTTAAGACAGGGGGCAGGAGCGGAACTGTTTTTT. Amino acid sequence: CASSLRQGAGAELFF.